This is a list of T cell receptor beta chains from one sample in a study of cytomegalovirus exposure and HLA in healthy donors. This table comes from immunoSEQ multiplex PCR, and its TCRdb copy is limited to in-frame clones, with some not included. The sample holds 150,000 or so clones, more than 75% seen once. Sequenced: PBMCs. All receptors come from a man younger than 35 in good health and CMV-seropositive. Each CDR3 is given with its conserved first and last residue. D genes are given only for firm matches. Size tells how often a clone was seen (once, few, many) or the class of an expanded clone, and some rows leave it out.

abundance: -
d_gene: TRBD1
v_gene: TRBV14
j_gene: TRBJ1-6
CDR3aa: CASSQDDRGAGSPLHF
CDR3nt: TGTGCCAGCAGCCAAGATGACAGGGGCGCAGGGTCACCCCTCCACTTT

abundance: -
d_gene: -
v_gene: TRBV4-3
j_gene: TRBJ1-5
CDR3aa: CASSQDATTDQPQHF
CDR3nt: TGCGCCAGCAGCCAAGATGCGACCACAGATCAGCCCCAGCATTTT

abundance: few
d_gene: TRBD2
v_gene: TRBV9
j_gene: TRBJ2-1
CDR3aa: CASSPPSGGGAVDEQFF
CDR3nt: TGTGCCAGCAGCCCCCCTTCTGGCGGGGGGGCCGTTGATGAGCAGTTCTTC

abundance: -
d_gene: -
v_gene: TRBV6-4
j_gene: TRBJ2-3
CDR3aa: CASSAQAGADTQYF
CDR3nt: TGTGCCAGCAGTGCCCAGGCAGGTGCAGATACGCAGTATTTT

abundance: -
d_gene: TRBD1
v_gene: TRBV7-2
j_gene: TRBJ1-2
CDR3aa: CASSPAGGTGTGYTF
CDR3nt: TGTGCCAGCAGCCCAGCGGGCGGGACAGGGACCGGCTACACCTTC

abundance: -
d_gene: TRBD2
v_gene: TRBV4-2
j_gene: TRBJ2-1
CDR3aa: CASSQVYGGAYEQFF
CDR3nt: TGTGCCAGCAGCCAAGTCTACGGGGGGGCCTATGAGCAGTTCTTC

abundance: -
d_gene: -
v_gene: TRBV7-9
j_gene: TRBJ2-7
CDR3aa: CASSPSAQLYEQYF
CDR3nt: TGTGCCAGCAGCCCAAGCGCCCAGCTCTACGAGCAGTACTTC

abundance: -
d_gene: -
v_gene: TRBV4-3
j_gene: TRBJ2-1
CDR3aa: CASSQVLMDRDQFF
CDR3nt: TGCGCCAGCAGCCAAGTCCTGATGGACAGAGACCAGTTCTTC

abundance: -
d_gene: -
v_gene: TRBV5-4
j_gene: TRBJ2-2
CDR3aa: CASSLGPAGNTGELFF
CDR3nt: TGTGCCAGCAGCTTGGGGCCAGCGGGGAACACCGGGGAGCTGTTTTTT

abundance: -
d_gene: TRBD2
v_gene: TRBV18
j_gene: TRBJ2-1
CDR3aa: CASSSGLAGFSEQFF
CDR3nt: TGTGCCAGCTCATCGGGACTAGCGGGGTTTAGTGAGCAGTTCTTC

abundance: -
d_gene: TRBD1
v_gene: TRBV6-5
j_gene: TRBJ2-1
CDR3aa: CASSYSGQGMYNEQFF
CDR3nt: TGTGCCAGCAGTTACTCGGGACAGGGGATGTACAATGAGCAGTTCTTC

abundance: -
d_gene: -
v_gene: TRBV20-1
j_gene: TRBJ2-1
CDR3aa: CSAEGDNEQFF
CDR3nt: TGCAGTGCGGAAGGGGACAATGAGCAGTTCTTC

abundance: -
d_gene: -
v_gene: TRBV15
j_gene: TRBJ1-3
CDR3aa: CATSEAGSNSGNTIYF
CDR3nt: TGTGCCACCAGCGAGGCCGGCAGCAACTCTGGAAACACCATATATTTT

abundance: -
d_gene: -
v_gene: TRBV11-3
j_gene: TRBJ2-3
CDR3aa: CASSLDHTDTQYF
CDR3nt: TGTGCCAGCAGCTTAGATCACACAGATACGCAGTATTTT

abundance: -
d_gene: TRBD1
v_gene: TRBV28
j_gene: TRBJ1-2
CDR3aa: CASSPQGVYGYTF
CDR3nt: TGTGCCAGCAGTCCGCAGGGGGTATATGGCTACACCTTC

abundance: -
d_gene: -
v_gene: TRBV5-4
j_gene: TRBJ1-1
CDR3aa: CASSFSRGNTEAFF
CDR3nt: TGTGCCAGCAGCTTCTCTCGGGGTAACACTGAAGCTTTCTTT

abundance: -
d_gene: -
v_gene: TRBV5-4
j_gene: TRBJ1-1
CDR3aa: CASSIDRLNTEAFF
CDR3nt: TGTGCCAGCAGCATAGACAGGTTGAACACTGAAGCTTTCTTT

abundance: -
d_gene: TRBD1
v_gene: TRBV18
j_gene: TRBJ1-5
CDR3aa: CASSPGQGSQPQHF
CDR3nt: TGTGCCAGCTCACCAGGACAGGGATCACAGCCCCAGCATTTT

abundance: -
d_gene: TRBD1
v_gene: TRBV10-3
j_gene: TRBJ2-2
CDR3aa: CAISQTGFRDTGELFF
CDR3nt: TGTGCCATCAGCCAGACAGGGTTTAGGGACACCGGGGAGCTGTTTTTT

abundance: -
d_gene: TRBD1
v_gene: TRBV29-1
j_gene: TRBJ1-3
CDR3aa: CSVNRDRGNTIYF
CDR3nt: TGCAGCGTCAACCGGGACAGGGGAAACACCATATATTTT

abundance: few
d_gene: TRBD2
v_gene: TRBV7-2
j_gene: TRBJ2-3
CDR3aa: CASRRLAGGQIDTQYF
CDR3nt: TGTGCCAGCAGACGGCTAGCGGGGGGGCAGATAGATACGCAGTATTTT

abundance: -
d_gene: TRBD2
v_gene: TRBV6-4
j_gene: TRBJ2-3
CDR3aa: CASSSSGGSTQYF
CDR3nt: TGTGCCAGCTCTTCTAGCGGGGGGAGTACGCAGTATTTT

abundance: -
d_gene: -
v_gene: TRBV9
j_gene: TRBJ2-6
CDR3aa: CASSEPVSGANGLTF
CDR3nt: TGTGCCAGCAGCGAACCCGTCTCTGGGGCCAACGGCCTGACTTTC

abundance: -
d_gene: TRBD2
v_gene: TRBV5-1
j_gene: TRBJ2-3
CDR3aa: CASSFGLAGRSDTQYF
CDR3nt: TGCGCCAGCAGCTTTGGGCTAGCGGGGAGGTCAGATACGCAGTATTTT

abundance: -
d_gene: -
v_gene: TRBV11-2
j_gene: TRBJ2-7
CDR3aa: CASSARLGTPYEQYF
CDR3nt: TGTGCCAGCAGCGCTCGCCTAGGGACACCTTACGAGCAGTACTTC

abundance: -
d_gene: -
v_gene: TRBV9
j_gene: TRBJ2-2
CDR3aa: CASSVESGLSGELFF
CDR3nt: TGTGCCAGCAGCGTAGAATCCGGTTTGTCAGGGGAGCTGTTTTTT

abundance: -
d_gene: -
v_gene: TRBV29-1
j_gene: TRBJ2-7
CDR3aa: CSVPYYYEQYF
CDR3nt: TGCAGCGTCCCCTACTACTACGAGCAGTACTTC